These 3 T cell receptor beta chains share one sample of origin, sequenced in a study of T-cell memory formation after mild COVID-19. TCRdb re-called the 5' RACE reads with MiXCR, one entry per CDR3 protein. The data show 430,000 or so distinct CDR3 sequences, more than 20% seen once. The sample consisted of PBMCs or a T cell subset sorted from them (not recorded which). The receptors stem from an adult woman who had mild COVID-19 (a few samples of this study predate the infection). Cell type and time point are not known.

This clonotype was seen a few times. This chain joins TRBV4-3 and TRBJ1-1; tentatively, D is TRBD1 (5 bases). V was shortened by 8 bases and J by 3 bases, with 16 bases between the two germline ends. The length of the CDR3 is 14 residues. Per the germline V gene, CDR1 is LGHNA and CDR2 is YSLEER. CDR3 DNA: TGCGCCAGCGGGTGGGCGGGACGTGACACTGAAGCTTTCTTT. It is translated as CASGWAGRDTEAFF.

In its sample, this clonotype was seen a few times. The V call is TRBV7-6, the J call TRBJ2-2; 9 nucleotides align to TRBD2. This CDR3 spans 17 amino acids. CDR1 is SGHVS and CDR2 is FNYEAQ in the germline V gene. Losses at the gene ends were 1 base for V and 3 bases for J; bases not matched to a gene: 6. This CDR3 is CASSLVSAGGYTGELFF. CDR3 coding DNA: TGTGCCAGCAGCTTAGTGTCAGCGGGGGGTTACACCGGGGAGCTGTTTTTT.

In its sample, this clonotype was seen many times. The V call is TRBV12-3 or TRBV12-4, the J call TRBJ2-3; D unclear. CDR3 size: 11 residues. Trimming pared 6 bases from V and 2 bases from J, leaving 3 bases between. The chain's CDR3 is CASRYTDTQYF. The CDR3 DNA sequence: TGTGCCAGCAGGTACACAGATACGCAGTATTTT.